This TCR beta chain was obtained from a study of blood T cell repertoires in COVID-19. Study information: Researchers got acute and convalescent COVID-19 samples from the United States, Italy and Spain. The analysed material was cDNA or gDNA that came from T cells, B-cell-depleted T cells, or PBMCs.

In the source study's methods: Amplification with reference gene primers provided the estimates of nucleated cell counts. Some clones are missing from TCRdb's copy, which holds only in-frame ones; the method was immunoSEQ multiplex PCR. The V and J calls and clone size were taken over from that table, and D and trimming were inferred from the DNA. The sample records 400,000 to 500,000 clones, 80% to 90% being singletons. The CDR3 loop spans 14 amino acids. Between the trimmed V and J ends, which lost 0 bases and 4 bases, there was a span of 10 bases. Per germline, CDR1 SGHVS and CDR2 FQNEAQ. Sample: peripheral blood. The chain has TRBV7-8 and TRBJ2-7; D may be TRBD2 (6 bases). This receptor was identified in a woman aged 25 to 45 with active or convalescent COVID-19. Written as DNA, the CDR3 is TGTGCCAGCAGCTTAGCTAGCGGAGGGTACGAGCAGTACTTC. Amino acid sequence: CASSLASGGYEQYF.